One sample yielded the 7 T cell receptor beta chains listed below, sequenced in a study of human T cells and chemical hapten exposure (TCRdb year 2021). The time point label of this sample denotes: healthy volunteer bleed at 2 weeks. Total RNA was isolated from unfractionated whole blood collected in Tempus Blood RNA tubes. Receptors were amplified or captured by RACE. The sample was run on a NextSeq 500. The raw public data were reprocessed by TCRdb itself: fastp quality trimming at Q25, MiXCR clonotype calling, in-frame beta chains only. Every distinct CDR3 protein forms one entry, paired with its most common genes and DNA. The sample contains about 45,000 distinct CDR3 sequences, 3.5% to 4.5% of them found a single time. Of the sample, about 6% falls within the top ten clones. The sample consisted of whole blood. The receptors derive from a human donor in good health. Some clones in this sample may be carry-over from other donors' samples.

The CDR3 spells CAASVLSTDTQYF. The CDR3 nucleotides are TGTGCCGCTAGCGTACTTAGCACAGATACGCAGTATTTT. The V and J genes are TRBV28 and TRBJ2-3; weak D call: TRBD2 (6 bases). This CDR3 region has 13 residues. Germline CDR1 MDHEN, CDR2 SYDVKM. The V end was cut by 11 bases, the J end by 0 bases, with 12 bases between.

This clonotype has just a few counts. The chain recombines TRBV6-5 with TRBJ1-5; D might be TRBD1 (5 bases). V was cut by 6 bases and J by 6 bases, with 12 bases left in between. The CDR3 loop spans 13 amino acids. CDR1 is MNHEY, CDR2 SVGAGI, per germline. CDR3 coding DNA: TGTGCCAGCAGGAGGGGAGGGACTCAGCCCCAGCATTTT. This sequence encodes CASRRGGTQPQHF.

This clonotype appeared a few times. The gene calls are TRBV7-2 and TRBJ1-1, with D uncertain. This CDR3 region has 19 residues. Looked up from germline, CDR1 is SGHTA and CDR2 is FQGNSA. V was trimmed by 1 base and J by 0 bases, leaving 21 bases between them. As DNA, the CDR3 is TGTGCCAGCAGCTTAGGCAGATACGGCGGGTCCACCATGAACACTGAAGCTTTCTTT. This sequence encodes CASSLGRYGGSTMNTEAFF.

In its sample, this clonotype was seen a few times. The chain is built from TRBV28 and TRBJ2-1; D unclear. CDR3 length: 14 amino acids. CDR1 and CDR2 (germline): MDHEN, SYDVKM. V dropped 8 bases and J dropped 1 base, with 12 bases sitting between them. The CDR3 sequence: CASRAPGSYNEQFF. CDR3 coding DNA: TGTGCCAGCCGGGCGCCGGGTTCCTACAATGAGCAGTTCTTC.

This chain joins TRBV29-1 and TRBJ2-2; D call uncertain. V lost 4 bases and J lost 4, with 10 bases in between. The CDR3 spans 13 residues. Per germline, CDR1 SQVTM and CDR2 ANQGSEA. The CDR3 DNA is TGCAGCGTTGGGAAGGGCAGCACCGGGGAGCTGTTTTTT. This translates into CSVGKGSTGELFF.

This clonotype turned up a few times. This rearrangement joins TRBV5-1 to TRBJ1-6; weak D call: TRBD1 (6 bases). CDR1 is SGHRS, CDR2 YFSETQ, per germline. V shed 6 bases and J shed 7 bases, with 14 bases lying between them. The CDR3 contains 14 residues. CDR3 region: CASTTGTQNSPLHF. DNA of the CDR3: TGCGCCAGCACCACAGGGACCCAAAATTCACCCCTCCACTTT.

This clonotype was observed many times. The gene calls are TRBV29-1 and TRBJ2-7; the D gene is possibly TRBD2 (5 bases). CDR3 length equals 11 residues. Germline V gives CDR1 SQVTM, CDR2 ANQGSEA. V was trimmed by 7 bases and J by 2 bases, leaving 9 bases between them. CDR3 in DNA: TGCAGCGGTTTGCGGGCCTACGAGCAGTACTTC. Protein product: CSGLRAYEQYF.